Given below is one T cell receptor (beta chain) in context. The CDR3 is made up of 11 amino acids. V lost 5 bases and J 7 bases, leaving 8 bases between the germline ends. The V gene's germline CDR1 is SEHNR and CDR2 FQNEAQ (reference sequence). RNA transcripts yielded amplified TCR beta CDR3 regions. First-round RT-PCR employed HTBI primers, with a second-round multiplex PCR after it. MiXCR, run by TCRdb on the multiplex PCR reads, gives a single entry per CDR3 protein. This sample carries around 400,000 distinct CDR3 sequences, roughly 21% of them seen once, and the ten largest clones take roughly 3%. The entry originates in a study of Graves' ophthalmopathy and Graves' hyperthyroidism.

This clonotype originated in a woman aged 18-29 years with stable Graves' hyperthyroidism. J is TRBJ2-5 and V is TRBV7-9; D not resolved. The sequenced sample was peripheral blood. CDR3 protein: CASSPPGTQYF. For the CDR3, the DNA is TGTGCCAGCAGCCCCCCGGGGACCCAGTACTTC.